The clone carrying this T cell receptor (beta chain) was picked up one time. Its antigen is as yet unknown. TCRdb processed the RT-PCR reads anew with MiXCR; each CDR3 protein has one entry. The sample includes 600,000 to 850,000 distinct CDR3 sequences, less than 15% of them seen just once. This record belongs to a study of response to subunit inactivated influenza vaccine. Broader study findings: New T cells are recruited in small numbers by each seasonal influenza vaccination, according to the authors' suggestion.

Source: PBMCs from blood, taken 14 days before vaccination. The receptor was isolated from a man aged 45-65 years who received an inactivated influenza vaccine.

This CDR3 is CSVSVTHQGQFF. The DNA for the CDR3 is TGCAGCGTCTCGGTGACTCATCAGGGGCAGTTCTTC. V gene TRBV29-1 combines with J gene TRBJ2-1; possibly TRBD1 for D (5 bases). V was shortened by 6 bases and J by 12 bases, with 18 bases between the two germline ends. This CDR3 spans 12 amino acids. The germline CDR1 and CDR2 sequences are SQVTM and ANQGSEA.